This TCR beta chain comes out of a study of T cell clonotyping in hematopoietic cell transplantation. The overall study: Recipient samples before transplant were obtained post-cytoreduction.

The CDR3 totals 15 residues. The V gene lost 0 bases and the J gene lost 2 bases, with 8 bases spanning the gap. Germline-derived CDR1 and CDR2 are MGHRA and YSYEKL. Assay used: immunoSEQ multiplex PCR; TCRdb lists only in-frame clones, some missing. The sample records tens of thousands of clones, approximately 95% being singletons. As to time point: recipient sample about 28 days before transplant, after cytoreduction. Notes on this clone: Its antigen is as yet unknown.

Study-wide findings and caveats: Few recipient clonotypes overlapped donors; over 97% were de novo at given depth. Cells were unsorted, so CD4 and CD8 contributions were not separated. After transplant, recipient diversity fell while pathologically expanded clonotypes grew through day 180.

The clonotype comes from a woman in her fifties or sixties with acute myeloid leukemia. Some clones in this sample may be carry-over from other donors' samples. V usage is TRBV4-1 and J usage is TRBJ1-5; no clear D gene. The sequencing here drew on peripheral blood mononuclear cells, taken before stem cell transplant. The CDR3 bases are TGCGCCAGCAGCCAAGAGGGCCTCGGCAATCAGCCCCAGCATTTT. Translating it yields CASSQEGLGNQPQHF.